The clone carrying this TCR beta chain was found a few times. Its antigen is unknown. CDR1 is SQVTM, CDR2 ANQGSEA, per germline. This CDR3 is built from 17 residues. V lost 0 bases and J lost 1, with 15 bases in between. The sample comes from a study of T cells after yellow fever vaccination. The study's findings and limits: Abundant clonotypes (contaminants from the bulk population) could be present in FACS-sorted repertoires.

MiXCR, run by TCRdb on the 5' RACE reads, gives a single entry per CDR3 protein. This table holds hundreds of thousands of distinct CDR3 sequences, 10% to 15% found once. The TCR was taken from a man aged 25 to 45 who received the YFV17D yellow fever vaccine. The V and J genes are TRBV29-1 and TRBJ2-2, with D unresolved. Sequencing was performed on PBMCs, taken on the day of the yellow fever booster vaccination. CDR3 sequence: CSVEDRAPGRNTGELFF. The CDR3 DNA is TGCAGCGTTGAAGATCGAGCGCCCGGCAGGAACACCGGGGAGCTGTTTTTT.